These T cell receptor beta chains were read from a single sample in a study of T cell responses to AZD1222 COVID-19 vaccine. Repertoires were generated with immunoSEQ multiplex PCR, while TCRdb's copy carries only in-frame clones and drops some. The data hold 100,000 or so clones, with approximately 87% observed a single time. The material sequenced was peripheral blood, taken on day 0 of AZD1222 vaccination. These receptors all stem from an adult in good health. Both conserved end residues are part of each CDR3. Fields, in order: J gene, D gene, V gene, clone size, CDR3 protein, CDR3 DNA. D genes are given only for firm matches. Clone size appears in some rows only: once, few, many, or a class for an expanded clone.

>TRBJ1-1|-|TRBV7-9|few
CASSHLNTEAFF
TGTGCCAGCAGCCATTTGAACACTGAAGCTTTCTTT
>TRBJ2-3|-|TRBV10-1|-
CASSEQGSTDTQYF
TGCGCCAGCAGTGAGCAGGGGAGCACAGATACGCAGTATTTT
>TRBJ2-4|TRBD2|TRBV7-2|once
CASSLVWGGAKNIQYF
TGTGCCAGCAGCCTAGTCTGGGGGGGGGCCAAAAACATTCAGTACTTC
>TRBJ1-2|-|TRBV2|-
CASSDSGGTGYTF
TGTGCCAGCAGTGACTCGGGGGGGACAGGCTACACCTTC
>TRBJ2-5|TRBD2|TRBV5-1|-
CASSLASGRGGETQYF
TGCGCCAGCAGCTTGGCTAGCGGGAGAGGGGGAGAGACCCAGTACTTC
>TRBJ2-7|-|TRBV19|-
CASSRGSWDYEQYF
TGTGCCAGTAGTAGGGGCTCTTGGGACTACGAGCAGTACTTC
>TRBJ2-7|-|TRBV6-5|-
CASSPDWGQASEQYF
TGTGCCAGCAGCCCCGACTGGGGCCAGGCGAGCGAGCAGTACTTC
>TRBJ2-1|-|TRBV3-1/TRBV3-2|-
CASSQASNEQFF
TGTGCCAGCAGCCAAGCGAGCAATGAGCAGTTCTTC
>TRBJ1-1|-|TRBV6-6|-
CASKLLEVSMNTEAFF
TGTGCCTCTAAGCTTCTTGAGGTTTCTATGAACACTGAAGCTTTCTTT
>TRBJ1-2|-|TRBV11-2|-
CASSPGPYGYTF
TGTGCCAGCAGCCCGGGCCCGTATGGCTACACCTTC
>TRBJ2-7|-|TRBV20-1|-
CSASREMDEQYF
TGCAGTGCTAGTAGGGAGATGGACGAGCAGTACTTC
>TRBJ2-7|-|TRBV12-3/TRBV12-4|-
CASSWGGWDEQYF
TGTGCCAGCAGTTGGGGGGGCTGGGACGAGCAGTACTTC
>TRBJ2-7|-|TRBV11-1|once
CASSLAPSAYEQYF
TGTGCCAGCAGCTTAGCACCTTCCGCCTACGAGCAGTACTTC
>TRBJ2-1|-|TRBV6-2/TRBV6-3|-
CASSYSTTRIEQFF
TGTGCCAGCAGTTACTCGACAACCCGGATTGAGCAGTTCTTC
>TRBJ1-1|-|TRBV5-1|-
CASRRWDGPEAFF
TGCGCCAGCAGGCGGTGGGACGGCCCTGAAGCTTTCTTT
>TRBJ2-7|-|TRBV4-3|-
CASSQDRVERYSYEQYF
TGCGCCAGCAGCCAAGATAGGGTGGAGCGGTACTCCTACGAGCAGTACTTC
>TRBJ2-7|-|TRBV27|once
CASSYEQYF
TGTGCCAGCTCCTACGAGCAGTACTTC
>TRBJ1-6|-|TRBV6-5|-
CASSYRDRNSPLHF
TGTGCCAGCAGTTACAGGGACCGTAATTCACCCCTCCACTTT
>TRBJ1-2|TRBD1|TRBV12-3/TRBV12-4|-
CASRTGSIYGYTF
TGTGCCAGCAGGACAGGGAGTATCTATGGCTACACCTTC
>TRBJ1-6|TRBD1|TRBV19|-
CASTSRGRLGSPLHF
TGTGCCAGTACAAGCAGGGGGCGATTGGGTTCACCCCTCCACTTT
>TRBJ1-2|TRBD1|TRBV4-1|-
CASSHPWGQGVEFYGYTF
TGCGCCAGCAGCCACCCCTGGGGACAGGGAGTAGAATTTTATGGCTACACCTTC
>TRBJ2-5|TRBD1|TRBV27|-
CASSFGQGVGTQYF
TGTGCCAGCAGTTTCGGACAGGGGGTGGGGACCCAGTACTTC
>TRBJ2-1|TRBD2|TRBV5-1|-
CASSPLALAGDANEQFF
TGCGCCAGCAGCCCTCTAGCTTTAGCGGGGGATGCCAATGAGCAGTTCTTC
>TRBJ1-2|TRBD1|TRBV7-8|-
CASSMGQGYGYTF
TGTGCCAGCAGCATGGGACAGGGCTATGGCTACACCTTC
>TRBJ1-6|-|TRBV9|-
CASSVTGNSPLHF
TGTGCCAGCAGCGTAACAGGGAATTCACCCCTCCACTTT
>TRBJ1-2|-|TRBV3-1/TRBV3-2|-
CASSPTLDSNYGYTF
TGTGCCAGCAGCCCAACCCTGGACAGTAACTATGGCTACACCTTC
>TRBJ2-7|TRBD1|TRBV5-5|-
CASSFRPGGEYEQYF
TGTGCCAGCAGCTTCCGACCAGGGGGCGAATACGAGCAGTACTTC
>TRBJ1-5|TRBD1|TRBV27|-
CASSSWDRVNQPQHF
TGTGCCAGCAGTTCCTGGGACAGGGTAAATCAGCCCCAGCATTTT
>TRBJ1-6|-|TRBV5-5|-
CASSEQGDSPLHF
TGTGCCAGCAGCGAACAGGGAGATTCACCCCTCCACTTT
>TRBJ1-2|TRBD1|TRBV29-1|-
CSVGQGEYGYTF
TGCAGCGTTGGACAGGGGGAGTATGGCTACACCTTC
>TRBJ2-7|TRBD2|TRBV4-3|-
CASSQDYGAIGAGGEQYF
TGCGCCAGCAGCCAAGATTACGGCGCCATTGGGGCGGGAGGCGAGCAGTACTTC
>TRBJ1-2|TRBD1|TRBV6-5|-
CASRPGQGAGYGYTF
TGTGCCAGCAGGCCCGGACAGGGGGCAGGTTATGGCTACACCTTC
>TRBJ1-3|TRBD1|TRBV5-4|-
CASSLARQGAGNTIYF
TGTGCCAGCAGCTTGGCCCGACAGGGGGCAGGAAACACCATATATTTT
>TRBJ1-3|TRBD1|TRBV18|-
CASFTGGASGNTIYF
TGTGCCAGCTTCACAGGGGGCGCCTCTGGAAACACCATATATTTT
>TRBJ1-3|-|TRBV5-1|-
CASSVNTAYGNTIYF
TGCGCCAGCAGCGTTAATACAGCCTACGGAAACACCATATATTTT
>TRBJ2-7|-|TRBV5-6|-
CASSFLTLQGNEQYF
TGTGCCAGCAGCTTCCTTACCCTTCAGGGAAACGAGCAGTACTTC
>TRBJ1-3|-|TRBV18|-
CASSPDRLISGNTIYF
TGTGCCAGCTCACCCGACAGGCTGATCTCTGGAAACACCATATATTTT
>TRBJ2-7|-|TRBV21-1|-
CASYDHKFVRAHEQYF
TGTGCCTCATACGATCATAAATTCGTAAGGGCACACGAGCAGTACTTC
>TRBJ2-7|TRBD2|TRBV18|few
CASSPASGRVYEQYF
TGTGCCAGCTCACCGGCGAGCGGGAGGGTCTACGAGCAGTACTTC
>TRBJ1-3|TRBD1|TRBV5-5|few
CASSPAGQGRNTIYF
TGTGCCAGCAGCCCAGCGGGACAGGGAAGAAACACCATATATTTT
>TRBJ1-2|-|TRBV2|-
CASRDRAAVGYGYTF
TGTGCCAGCAGGGATCGGGCCGCCGTCGGCTATGGCTACACCTTC
>TRBJ1-1|-|TRBV12-3/TRBV12-4|-
CASSRAWNTEAFF
TGTGCCAGCAGTAGGGCCTGGAACACTGAAGCTTTCTTT
>TRBJ2-1|-|TRBV5-1|-
CASSLGAETYNEQFF
TGCGCCAGCAGCTTGGGGGCGGAGACGTACAATGAGCAGTTCTTC
>TRBJ1-1|-|TRBV3-1/TRBV3-2|-
CASSQSSTGTEAFF
TGTGCCAGCAGCCAAAGTTCAACGGGGACTGAAGCTTTCTTT
>TRBJ1-5|-|TRBV19|-
CASTSPSQPQHF
TGTGCCAGTACGTCCCCGAGTCAGCCCCAGCATTTT
>TRBJ1-6|TRBD1|TRBV6-1|-
CASSERQGGNSPLHF
TGTGCCAGCAGTGAAAGGCAGGGGGGTAATTCACCCCTCCACTTT
>TRBJ1-1|-|TRBV3-1/TRBV3-2|-
CASSQDWIENTEAFF
TGTGCCAGCAGCCAAGATTGGATAGAGAACACTGAAGCTTTCTTT
>TRBJ2-2|-|TRBV7-3|few
CASSPTSDRFGELFF
TGTGCCAGCAGCCCCACCTCCGACAGGTTCGGGGAGCTGTTTTTT
>TRBJ1-4|-|TRBV24-1|-
CATSASGPVREKLFF
TGTGCCACCAGTGCTTCCGGGCCAGTACGTGAAAAACTGTTTTTT
>TRBJ1-4|TRBD1|TRBV4-1|-
CASSLGQGYEKLFF
TGCGCCAGCAGCCTCGGACAGGGTTATGAAAAACTGTTTTTT
>TRBJ1-6|-|TRBV5-5|few
CASSPGAGNSPLHF
TGTGCCAGCAGCCCAGGGGCGGGGAATTCACCCCTCCACTTT
>TRBJ1-5|-|TRBV19|-
CASSKIVRNQPQHF
TGTGCCAGTAGTAAAATCGTACGGAATCAGCCCCAGCATTTT
>TRBJ1-2|-|TRBV9|-
CASSGTVYGYTF
TGTGCCAGCAGCGGGACAGTCTATGGCTACACCTTC
>TRBJ1-3|-|TRBV10-2|-
CASSEMGFGNTIYF
TGCGCCAGCAGTGAGATGGGCTTTGGAAACACCATATATTTT
>TRBJ1-2|-|TRBV19|-
CASKEGFPYGYTF
TGTGCCAGTAAGGAGGGGTTCCCCTATGGCTACACCTTC
>TRBJ2-7|TRBD1|TRBV11-3|-
CASSSPGQGTYEQYF
TGTGCCAGCAGCTCCCCTGGACAGGGTACCTACGAGCAGTACTTC
>TRBJ1-2|-|TRBV30|few
CAWGHGGRDYGYTF
TGTGCCTGGGGGCATGGGGGAAGGGACTATGGCTACACCTTC
>TRBJ1-1|-|TRBV27|-
CASRYLQGNTEAFF
TGTGCCAGCAGGTATCTACAGGGGAACACTGAAGCTTTCTTT
>TRBJ2-7|TRBD2|TRBV4-2|-
CASSHERGFEQYF
TGTGCCAGCAGCCATGAGCGGGGTTTTGAGCAGTACTTC
>TRBJ2-1|-|TRBV7-2|-
CASSLVFRSLEQFF
TGTGCCAGCAGCTTAGTGTTCCGCTCCCTTGAGCAGTTCTTC